What follows are 32 T cell receptor beta chains derived from one specimen sequenced in a study of blood T cells in healthy people across ages. A second PCR, run for about 6 to 11 cycles, used a sample-barcoded 5' primer plus a J-beta primer mix. TCRdb redid the calling of the 5' RACE reads with MiXCR, one entry per CDR3 protein. The table has about 830,000 distinct CDR3 sequences, 58% seen once. Sequencing was performed on blood. These receptor sequences come from a man aged 30-40 years in good health.

This clonotype turned up a few times. The rearrangement joins TRBV6-6 to TRBJ2-7; TRBD1 might be the D (6 bases). Between the trimmed V and J ends, which lost 6 bases and 3 bases, there was a span of 18 bases. The CDR3 runs 15 residues. In germline, CDR1 is MNHNY, CDR2 SVGAGI (reference sequence). The CDR3 DNA is TGTGCCAGCAGCCGAGGACAGAGACTGAGCTACGAGCAGTACTTC. This translates into CASSRGQRLSYEQYF.

The chain carries TRBV7-9 and TRBJ2-1; D call uncertain. V was cut by 6 bases and J by 5 bases, with 11 bases left in between. Germline CDR1 reads SEHNR; CDR2 reads FQNEAQ (reference sequence). CDR3 length: 13 residues. CDR3 sequence (DNA): TGTGCCAGCAGGCACCCGATCGACAATGAGCAGTTCTTC. It specifies CASRHPIDNEQFF.

This clonotype was detected ten times or more. The chain is built from TRBV4-1 and TRBJ2-1, with a weak D call TRBD2 (6 bases). V was cut by 4 bases and J by 4 bases, with 8 bases left in between. CDR3 size: 13 residues. Germline lookup yields CDR1 MGHRA and CDR2 YSYEKL. The CDR3 is CASSPGLYNEQFF. The CDR3 DNA reads TGCGCCAGCAGCCCAGGACTATACAATGAGCAGTTCTTC.

The chain joins TRBV7-6 to TRBJ2-7, with TRBD1 identical over 7 bases. CDR1 SGHVS and CDR2 FNYEAQ come from the germline V gene. With 5 bases clipped from V and 3 bases from J, the junction kept 7 bases outside the gene matches. There are 14 residues in the CDR3. CDR3 coding DNA: TGTGCCAGCAGCGCAGACAGGGCCGACTACGAGCAGTACTTC. As protein: CASSADRADYEQYF. The whole variable domain, remainder taken from reference TRBV7-6 and TRBJ2-7, is GAGVSQSPRYKVTKRGQDVALRCDPISGHVSLYWYRQALGQGPEFLTYFNYEAQQDKSGLPNDRFSAERPEGSISTLTIQRTEQRDSAMYRCASSADRADYEQYFGPGTRLTVT.

The CDR3 nucleotides are TGTGCCTGGAGTCTGGGCCTGTCCTACGAGCAGTACTTC. Translation: CAWSLGLSYEQYF. The rearrangement joins TRBV30 to TRBJ2-7, with D unresolved. CDR3 length: 13 residues. Per germline, CDR1 GTSNPN and CDR2 SVGIG (reference sequence). V dropped 2 bases and J dropped 1 base, with 9 bases sitting between them.

This clonotype came up a few times. V is TRBV7-2 and J is TRBJ2-7; D call uncertain. Trimming took 5 bases from V and 5 from J, leaving 13 bases between them. The CDR3 covers 13 residues. Germline CDR1 reads SGHTA; CDR2 reads FQGNSA. The DNA of the CDR3 is TGTGCCAGCAGCCTGGTAGGAGTCGACGAGCAGTACTTC. Translating gives CASSLVGVDEQYF.

The CDR3 is CASSTGNSYTF. CDR3 coding DNA: TGCGCCAGCAGCACAGGGAACAGCTACACCTTC. The gene calls are TRBV5-1 and TRBJ1-2; D might be TRBD1 (6 bases). This CDR3 region has 11 residues. Looked up from germline, CDR1 is SGHRS and CDR2 is YFSETQ. Trimming removed 4 bases from V and 9 bases from J, with 10 bases in between.

This clonotype was observed a few times. The rearrangement uses TRBV5-1 and TRBJ2-1; the D gene is possibly TRBD2 (7 bases). Per germline, CDR1 SGHRS and CDR2 YFSETQ. The length of the CDR3 is 15 residues. Between the trimmed V and J ends, which lost 4 bases and 0 bases, there was a span of 11 bases. In nucleotides, the CDR3 is TGCGCCAGCAGCCCGGGGGGCAACTCCTACAATGAGCAGTTCTTC. Translation gives CASSPGGNSYNEQFF.

The CDR3 loop is CASSLYGALETQYF. In DNA, the CDR3 is TGTGCCAGCAGTTTATATGGGGCTTTGGAGACCCAGTACTTC. The chain uses TRBV28 and TRBJ2-7; TRBD1 might be the D (5 bases). The better agreement between TRBJ2-5 and the DNA end casts doubt on the J call. The CDR3 has 14 residues. Looked up from germline, CDR1 is MDHEN and CDR2 is SYDVKM.

In its sample, this clonotype was seen a few times. V is TRBV4-3 and J is TRBJ1-1; D is ambiguous. With 0 bases removed from V and 8 bases from J, the gap between germline ends came to 13 bases. CDR1 and CDR2 (germline): LGHNA, YSLEER. The CDR3 consists of 14 residues. The DNA of the CDR3 is TGCGCCAGCAGCCAAGATCTTGAAGGCTCCGAAGCTTTCTTT. It specifies CASSQDLEGSEAFF.

The chain carries TRBV9 and TRBJ2-7; the D gene is possibly TRBD1 (6 bases). CDR1 is SGDLS and CDR2 is YYNGEE in the germline V gene. The germline V and J ends were trimmed by 0 bases and 1 base, with 11 bases remaining between them. The length of the CDR3 is 15 residues. The CDR3 spells CASSVAGHISYEQYF. For the CDR3, the DNA is TGTGCCAGCAGCGTAGCGGGACACATTTCCTACGAGCAGTACTTC.

This clonotype was observed a few times. The chain recombines TRBV4-1 with TRBJ2-5; D possibly corresponds to TRBD2 (5 bases). V gave up 1 base and J gave up 5 bases, with 14 bases separating them. Germline V gives CDR1 MGHRA, CDR2 YSYEKL. The CDR3 sequence is 15 residues long. Here the CDR3 DNA reads TGCGCCAGCAGCCAAGTGCCCGGGGATCGGGAGACCCAGTACTTC. It yields the protein CASSQVPGDRETQYF.

This clonotype was seen a handful of times. This chain connects TRBV7-2 to TRBJ2-7; 7 bases are shared with TRBD2. Unmatched junction bases numbered 14, after V lost 5 bases and J lost 7 bases. Germline V gene lookup returns CDR1 SGHTA and CDR2 FQGNSA. The CDR3 has 15 amino acids. CDR3 nucleotides: TGTGCCAGCAGCCCGGAACCGGGACTACACAATGAGCAGTACTTC. Translating it yields CASSPEPGLHNEQYF.

Only one count was recorded for this clonotype. J is TRBJ2-3 and V is TRBV20-1, with TRBD2 matching 12 bases. Germline CDR1 reads DFQATT; CDR2 reads SNEGSKA (reference sequence). J was trimmed by 4 bases and V by 5 bases; bases with no gene match: 13. The CDR3 consists of 17 residues. The chain's CDR3 is CSAPNDPSGGAADTQYF. CDR3 DNA sequence: TGCAGTGCTCCGAACGACCCTAGCGGGGGGGCCGCAGATACGCAGTATTTT.

Details on this clonotype: At one end, the junction sequence differs from germline, possibly due to a read error. This sequence joins TRBV12-3 or TRBV12-4 and TRBJ1-2; D is uncertain. This CDR3 region has 15 residues. CDR3 DNA: TGCGCCAGCAGTCATGAAAGGCGCACCGGGTATGGCTACACCTTC. It encodes CASSHERRTGYGYTF.

This clonotype occurred once. The V and J genes are TRBV7-2 and TRBJ1-5; D not resolved. Trimming took off 5 bases at V and 0 bases at J, with 11 bases between the two ends. This CDR3 contains 15 residues. The germline gives CDR1 SGHTA, CDR2 FQGNSA. This CDR3 reads CASSQGRISNQPQHF. DNA of the CDR3: TGTGCCAGCAGCCAAGGCAGGATTAGCAATCAGCCCCAGCATTTT.

This chain connects TRBV6-5 to TRBJ2-1; tentative D call: TRBD2 (6 bases). V was shortened by 2 bases and J by 10 bases, with 18 bases between the two germline ends. Germline V lookup: CDR1 MNHEY, CDR2 SVGAGI. This CDR3 spans 15 amino acids. The CDR3 loop is CASSYNSPGEAEQFF. CDR3 sequence (DNA): TGTGCCAGCAGTTACAATTCCCCGGGAGAGGCGGAGCAGTTCTTC.

The CDR3 reads CSALTINEQFF. CDR3 nucleotide sequence: TGCAGTGCCCTGACTATCAATGAGCAGTTCTTC. The chain uses TRBV20-1 and TRBJ2-1; the D gene is possibly TRBD2 (5 bases). The ends were cut back, 6 bases at V and 6 bases at J, with 9 bases in the middle. The CDR3 is 11 amino acids. Looked up from germline, CDR1 is DFQATT and CDR2 is SNEGSKA (reference sequence).

The CDR3 sequence: CSVGRTGGNIQYF. Written as DNA, the CDR3 is TGCAGCGTTGGACGGACAGGGGGCAACATTCAGTACTTC. The gene calls are TRBV29-1 and TRBJ2-5; 11 bases line up with TRBD1. Matching the DNA end better, TRBJ2-4 makes the J call doubtful. Germline loops: CDR1 SQVTM, CDR2 ANQGSEA. CDR3 length: 13 amino acids.

V and J are TRBV12-3 or TRBV12-4 and TRBJ2-7; 9 bases map to TRBD1. This CDR3 has 15 residues. Trimming took 5 bases from V and 5 from J; bases not matched to a gene: 10. The CDR3 nucleotides read TGTGCCAGCAGTGCCGCTGGACAGGGGTTCCACGAGCAGTACTTC. Protein product: CASSAAGQGFHEQYF.

V and J are TRBV20-1 and TRBJ2-5, with TRBD2 identical over 13 bases. CDR3 length equals 15 residues. Looked up from germline, CDR1 is DFQATT and CDR2 is SNEGSKA (reference sequence). The ends lost 6 bases at V and 11 bases at J; junction bases unmatched: 15. CDR3 amino acids: CSACPTSGRVYEQYF. DNA of the CDR3: TGCAGTGCATGCCCCACTAGCGGGAGGGTTTATGAGCAGTACTTC.

The rearrangement uses TRBV10-3 and TRBJ2-7, with TRBD2 as a possible D gene (6 bases). This CDR3 region has 18 residues. CDR1 and CDR2 (germline): ENHRY, SYGVKD. V shed 1 base and J shed 0 bases, with 19 bases lying between them. The CDR3 is CAISEWIPRGKSSYEQYF. In DNA, the CDR3 is TGTGCCATCAGTGAGTGGATCCCCCGCGGGAAAAGCTCCTACGAGCAGTACTTC.

The chain is built from TRBV20-1 and TRBJ2-1; no reliable D call. CDR3 size: 13 residues. V gave up 0 bases and J gave up 5 bases, with 8 bases separating them. Germline V gene lookup returns CDR1 DFQATT and CDR2 SNEGSKA (reference sequence). CDR3 coding DNA: TGCAGTGCTAGAGAGGTCTACGACAATGAGCAGTTCTTC. Protein sequence: CSAREVYDNEQFF.

The CDR3 loop is CASSSPGTMPETQYF. Here the CDR3 DNA reads TGTGCCAGCAGTTCACCCGGGACTATGCCGGAGACCCAGTACTTC. The chain employs TRBV28 and TRBJ2-5; the match to TRBD2 covers 7 bases. Germline loops: CDR1 MDHEN, CDR2 SYDVKM. The CDR3 has 15 residues. V gave up 4 bases and J gave up 5 bases; unmatched junction bases: 10. The whole variable domain, remainder taken from reference TRBV28 and TRBJ2-5, is DVKVTQSSRYLVKRTGEKVFLECVQDMDHENMFWYRQDPGLGLRLIYFSYDVKMKEKGDIPEGYSVSREKKERFSLILESASTNQTSMYLCASSSPGTMPETQYFGPGTRLLVL.

Only one count was recorded for this clonotype. The chain combines TRBV7-9 with TRBJ2-5; D is tentatively TRBD1 or TRBD2 (5 bases each). V was cut by 5 bases and J by 11 bases, with 27 bases left in between. CDR1 is SEHNR and CDR2 is FQNEAQ in the germline V gene (reference sequence). The CDR3 totals 16 residues. The CDR3 protein is CASSPAWGKGINEQYF. In DNA, the CDR3 is TGTGCCAGCAGCCCAGCATGGGGGAAAGGGATTAATGAGCAGTACTTC.

The chain carries TRBV5-1 and TRBJ2-5, with D hard to call. This CDR3 is 16 amino acids long. With 2 bases removed from V and 5 bases from J, the gap between germline ends came to 19 bases. CDR1 and CDR2 from the germline V gene are SGHRS and YFSETQ. The DNA of the CDR3 is TGCGCCAGCAGCTTCGCCCTGTTAGGATCCGGGGAGACCCAGTACTTC. Translating gives CASSFALLGSGETQYF.

The chain combines TRBV20-1 with TRBJ2-7; no definite D call. This CDR3 spans 13 amino acids. Germline assignment: CDR1 DFQATT and CDR2 SNEGSKA (reference sequence). The CDR3 sequence is CSITGPATYEQYF. CDR3 bases: TGCAGCATTACCGGACCAGCCACCTACGAGCAGTACTTC.

The chain couples TRBV7-9 to TRBJ1-4, with a possible D match to TRBD1 (6 bases). V lost 5 bases and J 3 bases, leaving 10 bases between the germline ends. CDR3 length equals 14 residues. CDR1 and CDR2 (germline): SEHNR, FQNEAQ (reference sequence). This chain's CDR3 is CASSPGVANEKLFF. The DNA of the CDR3 is TGTGCCAGCAGCCCAGGGGTTGCTAATGAAAAACTGTTTTTT.

This clonotype was counted a single time. This chain links TRBV30 with TRBJ2-5, with TRBD2 as a possible D gene (5 bases). V gave up 4 bases and J gave up 2 bases, with 8 bases separating them. This CDR3 comprises 12 residues. Germline V gives CDR1 GTSNPN, CDR2 SVGIG (reference sequence). CDR3 region: CAWTDSQETQYF. The CDR3 DNA follows: TGTGCCTGGACGGACTCGCAAGAGACCCAGTACTTC.

The genes are TRBV5-1 and TRBJ1-2, with 11 bases that match TRBD1. Germline V lookup: CDR1 SGHRS, CDR2 YFSETQ. The CDR3 loop spans 14 amino acids. The V and J ends lost 2 bases and 8 bases, in that order; junction bases with no gene match: 5. CDR3: CASSLGQGANGYTF. CDR3 nucleotides: TGCGCCAGCAGCTTAGGACAGGGGGCCAACGGCTACACCTTC.

This clonotype was detected a few times. The V and J genes are TRBV5-1 and TRBJ2-7; maybe TRBD2 (7 bases). Germline-derived CDR1 and CDR2 are SGHRS and YFSETQ. Deletions cut 4 bases from V and 2 bases from J, with 13 bases between. The CDR3 covers 14 residues. The CDR3 here is CASSSGDTAYEQYF. CDR3 in DNA: TGCGCCAGCAGCAGCGGGGACACAGCCTACGAGCAGTACTTC.

This clonotype was seen more than once but under ten times. A single base separates this from a much larger clone, so it may be a read error. This chain joins TRBV6-2 or TRBV6-3 and TRBJ2-5; 9 nucleotides align to TRBD1. The trim removed 7 bases at V and 11 bases at J, leaving 11 bases unmatched. The CDR3 runs 13 residues. The germline gives CDR1 MNHEY, CDR2 SVGEGT. CDR3 loop: CASKQGASFEQYF. CDR3 in DNA: TGTGCCAGCAAACAGGGGGCGTCGTTTGAGCAGTACTTC.